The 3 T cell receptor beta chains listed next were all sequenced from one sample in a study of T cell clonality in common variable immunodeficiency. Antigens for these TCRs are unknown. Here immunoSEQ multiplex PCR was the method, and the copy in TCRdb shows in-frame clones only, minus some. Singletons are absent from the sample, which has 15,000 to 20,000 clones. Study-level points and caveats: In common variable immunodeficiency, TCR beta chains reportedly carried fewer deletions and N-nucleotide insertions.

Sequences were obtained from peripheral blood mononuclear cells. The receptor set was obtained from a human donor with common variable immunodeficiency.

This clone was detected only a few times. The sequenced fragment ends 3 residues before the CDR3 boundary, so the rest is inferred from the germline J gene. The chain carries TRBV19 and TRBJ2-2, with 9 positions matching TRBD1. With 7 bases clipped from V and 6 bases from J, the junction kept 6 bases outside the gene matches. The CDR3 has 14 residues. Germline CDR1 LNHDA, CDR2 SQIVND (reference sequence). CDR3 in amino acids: CASTPTGGSGELFF. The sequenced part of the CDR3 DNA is TGTGCCAGTACCCCGACAGGGGGATCCGGGGAG.

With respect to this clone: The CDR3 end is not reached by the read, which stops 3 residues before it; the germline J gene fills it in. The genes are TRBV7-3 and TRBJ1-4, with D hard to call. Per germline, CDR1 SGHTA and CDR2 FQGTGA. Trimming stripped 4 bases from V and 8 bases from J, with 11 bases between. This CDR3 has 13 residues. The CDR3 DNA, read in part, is TGTGCCAGCAGCTCACGGGTGGCGGAAAAA. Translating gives CASSSRVAEK. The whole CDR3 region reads CASSSRVAEKLFF.

The CDR3 spells CASSHSEKLFF. The DNA read from the CDR3 is TGTGCCAGCAGTCACAGTGAAAAA. V and J are TRBV7-9 and TRBJ1-4; D call uncertain. The read ends 3 residues before the CDR3 terminus; that terminus is restored from the germline J gene. Germline V lookup: CDR1 SEHNR, CDR2 FQNEAQ (reference sequence). V was trimmed by 6 bases and J by 7 bases, leaving 6 bases between them. This CDR3 spans 11 amino acids.